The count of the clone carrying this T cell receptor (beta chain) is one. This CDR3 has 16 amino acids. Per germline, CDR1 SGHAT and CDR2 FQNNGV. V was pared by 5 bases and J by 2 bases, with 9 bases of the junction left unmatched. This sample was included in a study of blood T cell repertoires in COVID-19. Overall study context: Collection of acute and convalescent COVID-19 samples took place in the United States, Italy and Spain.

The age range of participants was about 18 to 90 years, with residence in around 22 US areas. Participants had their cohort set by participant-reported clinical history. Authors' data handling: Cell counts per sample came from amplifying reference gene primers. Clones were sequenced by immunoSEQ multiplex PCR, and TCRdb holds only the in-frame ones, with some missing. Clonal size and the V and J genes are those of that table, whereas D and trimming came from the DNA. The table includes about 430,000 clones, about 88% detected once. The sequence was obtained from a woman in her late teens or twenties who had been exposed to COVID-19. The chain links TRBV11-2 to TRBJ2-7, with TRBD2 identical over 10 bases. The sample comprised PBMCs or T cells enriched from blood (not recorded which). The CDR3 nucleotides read TGTGCCAGCAGCCCCTCTAGCGGGGGACTCACCTACGAGCAGTACTTC. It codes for CASSPSSGGLTYEQYF. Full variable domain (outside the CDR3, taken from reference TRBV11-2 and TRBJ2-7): EAGVAQSPRYKIIEKRQSVAFWCNPISGHATLYWYQQILGQGPKLLIQFQNNGVVDDSQLPKDRFSAERLKGVDSTLKIQPAKLEDSAVYLCASSPSSGGLTYEQYFGPGTRLTVT.